A single sample gave rise to the 20 T cell receptor beta chains below, sequenced in a study of T cell repertoires in cytomegalovirus infection. TCRdb redid the calling of the reads with MiXCR, one entry per CDR3 protein. Among around 300,000 distinct CDR3 sequences, 9.5% were seen once, and the ten largest hold 4.3%. Sequencing used PBMCs. The receptors come from a human donor in good health (CMV status not recorded). Some clones in this sample may be carry-over from other donors' samples.

Many counts were recorded for this clonotype. V and J are TRBV7-2 and TRBJ2-1; the match to TRBD2 covers 14 bases. Germline V gene sequence: CDR1 SGHTA, CDR2 FQGNSA. V dropped 5 bases and J dropped 7; count of bases not matched to a gene: 4. CDR3 length: 15 residues. The CDR3 DNA follows: TGTGCCAGCAGCCGGACTAGCGGGGGGTTAAATGAGCAGTTCTTC. It codes for CASSRTSGGLNEQFF.

This clonotype was recorded many times. The chain has TRBV2 and TRBJ2-1; TRBD1 agrees at 9 bases. Germline V lookup: CDR1 SNHLY, CDR2 FYNNEI. J lost 8 bases, V lost 7 bases, and 9 bases had no gene match. CDR3 size: 14 residues. CDR3 coding DNA: TGTGCCAGCAAACAGGGGGCAGGGAGACATGAGCAGTTCTTC. The encoded protein is CASKQGAGRHEQFF.

This clonotype has just a few counts. The rearrangement joins TRBV6-1 to TRBJ2-7; 8 bases are a match to TRBD2. The J segment lost 6 bases and the V segment lost 5 bases, leaving 15 bases of the junction unmatched. CDR3 length equals 16 residues. Germline V gene sequence: CDR1 MNHNS, CDR2 SASEGT. For the CDR3, the DNA is TGTGCCAGCAGTACTCTGGGGCCGGACACTAGCGGCGAGCAGTACTTC. Protein product: CASSTLGPDTSGEQYF.

This clonotype was seen a few times. The rearrangement joins TRBV24-1 to TRBJ2-1; D remains unclear. The germline V gene encodes CDR1 KGHDR and CDR2 SFDVKD. The CDR3 runs to 12 residues. The V end lost 1 base, the J end lost 9 bases, and 6 bases lay between the germline ends. As DNA, the CDR3 is TGTGCCACCAGTGATTTCAGTGGTGAGCAGTTCTTC. This gives the protein CATSDFSGEQFF.

Note on this clonotype: This clone may be a read error of a much larger clone one base away. The chain has TRBV12-3 or TRBV12-4 and TRBJ2-5; 11 nucleotides align to TRBD2. The CDR3 extends over 14 amino acids. The CDR3 region has the DNA TGTGCCAGCGGTTTTACTAGCGGGAGTGGGACCCAGTACTTC. It is translated as CASGFTSGSGTQYF.

This clonotype was seen at least ten times. The chain is built from TRBV7-6 and TRBJ2-1; 8 nucleotides line up with TRBD1. The trim removed 3 bases at V and 4 bases at J, leaving 17 bases unmatched. The germline gives CDR1 SGHVS, CDR2 FNYEAQ. The CDR3 has 19 residues. CDR3 coding DNA: TGTGCCAGCAGCTTCGTTGGGACAGGCCTCCTGATGTCATACAATGAGCAGTTCTTC. Its translation: CASSFVGTGLLMSYNEQFF.

In its sample, this clonotype was seen many times. This chain uses TRBV15 with TRBJ1-5; TRBD1 matches 10 bases. V lost 0 bases and J lost 5; bases outside the gene matches: 7. There are 17 residues in the CDR3. The germline V gene has CDR1 LNHNV and CDR2 YYDKDF (reference sequence). The chain's CDR3 is CATSREMTTGGDQPQHF. Here the CDR3 DNA reads TGTGCCACCAGCAGAGAAATGACGACAGGGGGCGATCAGCCCCAGCATTTT.

This chain links TRBV6-2 or TRBV6-3 with TRBJ2-5; the match to TRBD2 covers 10 bases. The germline V gene encodes CDR1 MNHEY and CDR2 SVGEGT. The CDR3 runs to 15 residues. V trimming: 6 bases; J trimming: 4 bases; junction bases outside the gene matches: 8. Here the CDR3 reads CASRPSGGAAETQYF. The CDR3 nucleotides read TGTGCCAGCAGACCCAGCGGGGGGGCCGCAGAGACCCAGTACTTC.

This clonotype was seen a few times. V usage is TRBV7-2 and J usage is TRBJ1-2, with TRBD1 matching over 8 bases. In germline, CDR1 is SGHTA, CDR2 FQGNSA. This CDR3 is built from 14 residues. V was clipped by 4 bases and J by 7 bases; unmatched bases: 8. The CDR3 sequence: CASSYPGGSGGYTF. CDR3 sequence (DNA): TGTGCCAGCAGCTACCCAGGGGGCAGTGGTGGCTACACCTTC.

This clonotype was counted at least ten times. The chain employs TRBV6-1 and TRBJ2-1, with D perhaps TRBD2 (6 bases). Trimming cost V 5 bases and J 1 base, with 21 bases left between them. The CDR3 spans 18 residues. Germline V gives CDR1 MNHNS, CDR2 SASEGT. Written as DNA, the CDR3 is TGTGCCAGCAGTTTTTCCCGGGGAGGAGCGGAATCCTACAATGAGCAGTTCTTC. Encoded protein: CASSFSRGGAESYNEQFF.

J is TRBJ2-6 and V is TRBV6-2 or TRBV6-3; TRBD1 aligns across 9 bases. CDR3 length equals 22 residues. Trimming removed 4 bases from V and 0 bases from J; junction bases left unmatched: 19. CDR1 MNHEY and CDR2 SVGEGT come from the germline V gene. This CDR3 reads CASSFYGLRPGTGSSGANVLTF. The CDR3 nucleotides are TGTGCCAGCAGTTTTTATGGGCTTCGTCCCGGGACAGGGAGCTCTGGGGCCAACGTCCTGACTTTC.

This rearrangement joins TRBV5-1 to TRBJ2-5; D is perhaps TRBD2 (5 bases). This CDR3 is 13 amino acids long. Looked up from germline, CDR1 is SGHRS and CDR2 is YFSETQ. V lost 0 bases and J lost 5, with 8 bases in between. The CDR3 sequence: CASSLAGKETQYF. DNA for the CDR3: TGCGCCAGCAGCTTGGCCGGGAAGGAGACCCAGTACTTC.

This clonotype was counted a few times. The chain carries TRBV9 and TRBJ1-1; D is ambiguous. V lost 0 bases to trimming and J lost 1 base, with 10 bases between them. Germline-derived CDR1 and CDR2 are SGDLS and YYNGEE. The CDR3 runs to 15 residues. In DNA form, the CDR3 reads TGTGCCAGCAGCGTAGAAGCAGGATGGAACACTGAAGCTTTCTTT. Translated: CASSVEAGWNTEAFF.

Ten or more counts support this clonotype. V and J are TRBV9 and TRBJ2-5; TRBD2 might be the D (6 bases). This CDR3 has 15 amino acids. CDR1 is SGDLS and CDR2 is YYNGEE in the germline V gene. Trimming left V 0 bases short and J 5 bases short, with 14 bases between. The CDR3 reads CASSVASGGRETQYF. CDR3 bases: TGTGCCAGCAGCGTAGCTTCCGGAGGGAGGGAGACCCAGTACTTC. Complete variable domain (other parts from reference TRBV9 and TRBJ2-5): DSGVTQTPKHLITATGQRVTLRCSPRSGDLSVYWYQQSLDQGLQFLIQYYNGEERAKGNILERFSAQQFPDLHSELNLSSLELGDSALYFCASSVASGGRETQYFGPGTRLLVL.

This chain connects TRBV7-3 to TRBJ1-2; D not resolved. Trimming removed 5 bases from V and 8 bases from J, with 24 bases in between. The CDR3 has 16 amino acids. Germline values: CDR1 SGHTA, CDR2 FQGTGA. CDR3 sequence: CASSPSRDTQAGGYTF. In DNA form, the CDR3 reads TGTGCCAGCAGCCCCTCTCGAGACACCCAGGCGGGAGGCTACACCTTC.

J is TRBJ1-1 and V is TRBV7-2, with D hard to call. The CDR3 is 15 residues long. Germline loops: CDR1 SGHTA, CDR2 FQGNSA. V was trimmed by 1 base and J by 1 base, leaving 10 bases between them. The CDR3 sequence is CASSLETGRNTEAFF. In DNA, the CDR3 is TGTGCCAGCAGCTTAGAGACGGGCCGGAACACTGAAGCTTTCTTT.

Details on this clonotype: A read error is possible here, since a much larger clone lies one base away. The chain recombines TRBV7-6 with TRBJ2-1, with D perhaps assigned TRBD1 or TRBD2 (5 bases each). The V end lost 2 bases, the J end lost 9 bases, and 8 bases lay between the germline ends. Germline V gene data show CDR1 as SGHVS and CDR2 as FNYEAQ. The CDR3 has 12 amino acids. The CDR3 region has the DNA TGTGCCAGCAGCTTATCAGGGAGTGAGCAGTTCTTC. It encodes CASSLSGSEQFF.

The genes are TRBV6-5 and TRBJ1-5; no firm D call. Germline V gene data show CDR1 as MNHEY and CDR2 as SVGAGI. There are 15 residues in the CDR3. Trimming cost V 9 bases and J 3 bases, with 18 bases left between them. DNA for the CDR3: TGTGCCAGTCGGACCGCACAAGGCCTCAATCAGCCCCAGCATTTT. Protein product: CASRTAQGLNQPQHF.

This clonotype was observed at least ten times. The rearrangement uses TRBV7-8 and TRBJ2-4, with D tentatively TRBD2 (6 bases). This CDR3 comprises 15 residues. CDR1 and CDR2 (germline): SGHVS, FQNEAQ. V gave up 5 bases and J gave up 6 bases, with 17 bases separating them. The CDR3 coding sequence is TGTGCCAGCAGCCTCTCCCTCCGGGAGCTAAACATTCAGTACTTC. This sequence encodes CASSLSLRELNIQYF.

This clonotype was detected a few times. The chain carries TRBV6-6 and TRBJ2-2; no firm D call. Germline V gene sequence: CDR1 MNHNY, CDR2 SVGAGI (reference sequence). The CDR3 loop spans 14 amino acids. Trimming shortened V by 2 bases and J by 3 bases, and 7 bases separated the two germline ends. The CDR3 DNA sequence: TGTGCCAGCAGTTACAACTATTACACCGGGGAGCTGTTTTTT. Its protein is CASSYNYYTGELFF.